Presented here are 30 T cell receptor beta chains from one specimen sequenced in a study of blood T cells in healthy people across ages. Using a J-beta primer mix together with a sample-barcoded 5' primer, a second PCR was run for 7 to 11 cycles. MiXCR was run by TCRdb on the 5' RACE reads, yielding one entry per CDR3 protein. The top ten hold 20% to 25% of the sample, which has 550,000 to 600,000 distinct CDR3 sequences, 40% to 50% seen once. Sequenced sample: blood. The source of these receptors is a man older than 75 in good health.

The rearrangement uses TRBV20-1 and TRBJ2-7; TRBD2 matches 7 bases. This CDR3 contains 15 residues. In germline, CDR1 is DFQATT, CDR2 SNEGSKA (reference sequence). V shed 2 bases, J shed 4 bases, and the junction held 11 bases outside the gene matches. The CDR3 here is CSARRSGGSRYEQYF. As DNA, the CDR3 is TGCAGTGCTAGACGGTCGGGGGGATCTAGGTACGAGCAGTACTTC.

V gene TRBV7-9 combines with J gene TRBJ1-4; D is perhaps TRBD1 (6 bases). The V end was cut by 1 base, the J end by 7 bases, with 13 bases between. CDR3 length equals 15 residues. CDR1 is SEHNR, CDR2 FQNEAQ, per germline (reference sequence). CDR3 DNA sequence: TGTGCCAGCAGCTTAGTCGGGGGCATGGGTGAAAAACTGTTTTTT. Translation: CASSLVGGMGEKLFF.

This clonotype turned up a few times. The J gene is TRBJ2-3, the V gene TRBV5-1; D assignment may be TRBD1 or TRBD2 (5 bases each). In germline, CDR1 is SGHRS, CDR2 YFSETQ. This CDR3 is 15 amino acids long. The germline V and J ends were trimmed by 4 bases and 4 bases, with 16 bases remaining between them. Here the CDR3 DNA reads TGCGCCAGCAGCCGGTCGGGGCCGGATTCAGATACGCAGTATTTT. Amino acids: CASSRSGPDSDTQYF.

V and J are TRBV25-1 and TRBJ1-6; TRBD1 matches 11 bases. In germline, CDR1 is MGHDK, CDR2 SYGVNS. The CDR3 totals 15 residues. Trimming took 6 bases from V and 8 from J; bases not matched to a gene: 6. CDR3 amino acids: CASSDTGQGDSPLHF. CDR3 DNA: TGTGCCAGCAGCGATACGGGACAGGGGGATTCACCCCTCCACTTT.

This clonotype was seen only once. The genes are TRBV9 and TRBJ2-1, with 16 bases lining up with TRBD2. Trimming cost V 3 bases and J 1 base; bases outside gene matches: 4. Germline V lookup: CDR1 SGDLS, CDR2 YYNGEE. The CDR3 has 18 residues. In nucleotides, the CDR3 is TGTGCCAGCAGCGCGGGACTAGCGGGGGGGCCTTCCTACAATGAGCAGTTCTTC. Its protein product is CASSAGLAGGPSYNEQFF.

This rearrangement joins TRBV7-9 to TRBJ2-4, with D possibly matching TRBD2 (6 bases). The V gene lost 0 bases and the J gene lost 12 bases, with 15 bases spanning the gap. Germline CDR1 SEHNR, CDR2 FQNEAQ (reference sequence). The CDR3 has 14 amino acids. The CDR3 sequence is CASSLAAREPNQYF. The DNA for the CDR3 is TGTGCCAGCAGCTTAGCCGCCCGGGAGCCTAATCAGTACTTC.

The chain couples TRBV5-1 to TRBJ1-2; possibly TRBD1 for D (5 bases). Germline-derived CDR1 and CDR2 are SGHRS and YFSETQ. The CDR3 extends over 15 amino acids. The ends were cut back, 4 bases at V and 0 bases at J, with 13 bases in the middle. CDR3 sequence reads: CASSPQGEANYGYTF. The DNA of the CDR3 is TGCGCCAGCAGCCCCCAGGGAGAGGCTAACTATGGCTACACCTTC.

This clonotype was picked up a small number of times. This chain connects TRBV7-2 to TRBJ2-4; possibly TRBD2 for D (6 bases). Germline-derived CDR1 and CDR2 are SGHTA and FQGNSA. Trimming pared 1 base from V and 8 bases from J, leaving 15 bases between. CDR3 length: 15 residues. CDR3 nucleotides: TGTGCCAGCAGCTTAGAAGGCGGGAATGGGGACATTCAGTACTTC. Protein: CASSLEGGNGDIQYF.

The chain is built from TRBV14 and TRBJ1-2, with TRBD1 identical over 9 bases. Germline V gene sequence: CDR1 SGHDN, CDR2 FVKESK. The length of the CDR3 is 16 residues. J lost 13 bases, V lost 0 bases, and 15 bases had no gene match. The CDR3 DNA reads TGTGCCAGCAGCCAAGAATTGCCGGACAGGGGTAAGGTTGGCACCTTC. Translated, it gives CASSQELPDRGKVGTF.

The V gene is TRBV20-1, the J gene TRBJ2-5, with 8 bases matching TRBD2. Germline V gene data show CDR1 as DFQATT and CDR2 as SNEGSKA (reference sequence). Unmatched junction bases numbered 11, after V lost 6 bases and J lost 2 bases. CDR3 length: 15 amino acids. CDR3 DNA: TGCAGTGCCTCGGGAGGGCGGGAGACTCAAGAGACCCAGTACTTC. Its protein product is CSASGGRETQETQYF.

The chain recombines TRBV25-1 with TRBJ2-2; D perhaps matches TRBD2 (5 bases). Germline CDR1 and CDR2: MGHDK and SYGVNS. Deletions cut 4 bases from V and 5 bases from J, with 8 bases between. The CDR3 is made up of 13 amino acids. The CDR3 loop is CASSVPGTGELFF. CDR3 DNA sequence: TGTGCCAGCAGTGTACCGGGGACCGGGGAGCTGTTTTTT.

A note on this clonotype: The junction departs from the called germline gene at one end, perhaps through a read error. The J gene is TRBJ2-1, the V gene TRBV28; D unresolved. The germline V gene encodes CDR1 MDHEN and CDR2 SYDVKM. This CDR3 has 11 amino acids. Written as DNA, the CDR3 is TGTGCCGGCAGTTTCCGTGGTGAGCAGTTCTTC. It codes for CAGSFRGEQFF.

Here the CDR3 DNA reads TGTGCCACCAGTGATCCCCGGGCAGGTTATAAGGAAGAACTGTTTTTT. Amino acids: CATSDPRAGYKEELFF. V usage is TRBV24-1 and J usage is TRBJ1-4, with D unclear. CDR3 length equals 16 residues. The V gene lost 3 bases and the J gene lost 12 bases, with 22 bases spanning the gap. Germline CDR1 KGHDR, CDR2 SFDVKD.

Comment on this clonotype: A much more abundant neighbour one base away suggests this may be a read error. V usage is TRBV7-9 and J usage is TRBJ1-1; D not certain. Germline V gene sequence: CDR1 SEHNR, CDR2 FQNEAQ (reference sequence). Between the trimmed V and J ends, which lost 5 bases and 1 base, there was a span of 8 bases. The CDR3 totals 13 residues. CDR3 bases: TGTGCCAGCAGCGTAACAGCGAACACTGAAGCTTTCTTT. Protein: CASSVTANTEAFF. Combining the CDR3 with reference TRBV7-9 and TRBJ1-1 gives the whole variable domain DTGVSQNPRHKITKRGQNVTFRCDPISEHNRLYWYRQTLGQGPEFLTYFQNEAQLEKSRLLSDRFSAERPKGSFSTLEIQRTEQGDSAMYLCASSVTANTEAFFGQGTRLTVV.

In nucleotides, the CDR3 is TGTGCCAGCAGCTTAGTACTAGCGGGAGTTGGGTACGAGCAGTACTTC. Translated: CASSLVLAGVGYEQYF. V is TRBV7-9 and J is TRBJ2-4; 11 bases line up with TRBD2. The last part of the DNA fits TRBJ2-7 better; the J call may be wrong. The CDR3 totals 16 residues. Germline assignment: CDR1 SEHNR and CDR2 FQNEAQ (reference sequence).

V and J are TRBV29-1 and TRBJ2-6; D may be TRBD1 (6 bases). Germline V gene sequence: CDR1 SQVTM, CDR2 ANQGSEA. V was shortened by 6 bases and J by 4 bases, with 19 bases between the two germline ends. The CDR3 spans 16 residues. CDR3 DNA: TGCAGCGTACAAGCACGCAGGGGCACCGGGGCCAACGTCCTGACTTTC. Protein product: CSVQARRGTGANVLTF.

The genes are TRBV15 and TRBJ2-6, with a possible D match to TRBD1 (6 bases). Per the germline V gene, CDR1 is LNHNV and CDR2 is YYDKDF (reference sequence). V was pared by 2 bases and J by 0 bases, with 11 bases between. The CDR3 has 17 amino acids. The CDR3 protein is CATSRRTANSGANVLTF. For the CDR3, the DNA is TGTGCCACCAGCAGACGGACAGCCAACTCTGGGGCCAACGTCCTGACTTTC.

This rearrangement joins TRBV7-3 to TRBJ2-5; D is perhaps TRBD1 (6 bases). The assigned J gene may be wrong: the sequence end matches TRBJ2-7 better. This CDR3 region has 14 residues. CDR1 and CDR2 from the germline V gene are SGHTA and FQGTGA. In nucleotides, the CDR3 is TGTGCCAGCAGCTTGGGCCAGGGGAGTAACGAGCAGTACTTC. Translation: CASSLGQGSNEQYF.

This clonotype was counted a few times. The chain recombines TRBV20-1 with TRBJ2-7; 10 bases agree with TRBD2. The CDR3 spans 14 residues. V dropped 1 base and J dropped 3; count of bases not matched to a gene: 3. Per germline, CDR1 DFQATT and CDR2 SNEGSKA (reference sequence). CDR3 region: CSARVGTSVYEQYF. The CDR3, as DNA: TGCAGTGCTAGAGTTGGGACTAGCGTCTACGAGCAGTACTTC.

This clonotype was recorded only once. This chain uses TRBV24-1 with TRBJ2-3; 9 nucleotides align to TRBD2. This CDR3 comprises 14 residues. V trimming: 8 bases; J trimming: 0 bases; junction bases outside the gene matches: 2. Germline CDR1 and CDR2: KGHDR and SFDVKD. CDR3 coding DNA: TGTGCCACCAAAACTAGCGGGAGCACAGATACGCAGTATTTT. Protein: CATKTSGSTDTQYF.

The chain has TRBV20-1 and TRBJ2-3, with D hard to call. The ends were cut back, 3 bases at V and 0 bases at J, with 10 bases in the middle. The germline CDR1 and CDR2 sequences are DFQATT and SNEGSKA (reference sequence). The CDR3 runs to 14 residues. DNA of the CDR3: TGCAGTGCTAGCGTTAGAGCTAGCACAGATACGCAGTATTTT. Translation: CSASVRASTDTQYF.

The chain recombines TRBV2 with TRBJ2-7; no firm D call. Per the germline V gene, CDR1 is SNHLY and CDR2 is FYNNEI. Trimming removed 4 bases from V and 4 bases from J, with 8 bases in between. This CDR3 contains 12 residues. CDR3: CASSAWRYEQYF. The CDR3 DNA follows: TGTGCCAGCAGTGCCTGGCGGTACGAGCAGTACTTC.

The V and J genes are TRBV14 and TRBJ2-3; 8 bases map to TRBD2. CDR3 size: 17 residues. Germline lookup yields CDR1 SGHDN and CDR2 FVKESK. Losses at the gene ends were 0 bases for V and 0 bases for J; bases not matched to a gene: 5. Written as DNA, the CDR3 is TGTGCCAGCAGCCAAGATGAAGCGGGAGCTAGCACAGATACGCAGTATTTT. Translating gives CASSQDEAGASTDTQYF.

V gene TRBV4-3 combines with J gene TRBJ1-1; D remains unclear. Trimming took off 0 bases at V and 1 base at J, with 6 bases between the two ends. Germline V lookup: CDR1 LGHNA, CDR2 YSLEER. This CDR3 spans 14 amino acids. Written as DNA, the CDR3 is TGCGCCAGCAGCCAAGAACCAGCGAACACTGAAGCTTTCTTT. Its protein is CASSQEPANTEAFF.

This clonotype occurred a few times. The V and J genes are TRBV11-2 and TRBJ1-1, with D hard to call. The CDR3 is 12 residues long. From germline, CDR1 is SGHAT and CDR2 FQNNGV. V lost 3 bases to trimming and J lost 7 bases, with 9 bases between them. The CDR3 spells CASSLSGIEAFF. CDR3 nucleotides: TGTGCCAGCAGCTTGAGCGGTATTGAAGCTTTCTTT.

In this sample, this clonotype turned up once. V usage is TRBV2 and J usage is TRBJ2-5, with D perhaps matching TRBD1 (6 bases). The CDR3 contains 14 residues. The germline gives CDR1 SNHLY, CDR2 FYNNEI. Trimming shortened V by 7 bases and J by 4 bases, and 16 bases separated the two germline ends. CDR3 nucleotides: TGTGCCAGCAACCCTCAGGGGAGTGGAGAGACCCAGTACTTC. Protein sequence: CASNPQGSGETQYF.

This chain uses TRBV12-3 or TRBV12-4 with TRBJ2-5; maybe TRBD1 (6 bases). The CDR3 runs to 14 residues. The V end was cut by 5 bases, the J end by 0 bases, with 10 bases between. The DNA for the CDR3 is TGTGCCAGCAGTGATCAGGGGTACCAAGAGACCCAGTACTTC. This codes for CASSDQGYQETQYF.

V and J are TRBV5-1 and TRBJ2-1, with D hard to call. V dropped 0 bases and J dropped 12 bases, with 25 bases sitting between them. Per germline, CDR1 SGHRS and CDR2 YFSETQ. This CDR3 has 17 amino acids. The CDR3 coding sequence is TGCGCCAGCAGCTTGGCCTCGGTAAGGGCTAGAGTGGAAGGGCAGTTCTTC. It is translated as CASSLASVRARVEGQFF.

This chain uses TRBV3-1 with TRBJ1-2, with D tentatively TRBD1 (6 bases). The V end was cut by 4 bases, the J end by 4 bases, with 19 bases between. This CDR3 is built from 16 residues. CDR1 and CDR2 from the germline V gene are LGHDT and YNNKEL (reference sequence). CDR3: CASSRSPGQKLYGYTF. The CDR3 bases are TGTGCCAGCAGCCGGAGCCCCGGACAGAAACTCTATGGCTACACCTTC.

The rearrangement links TRBV29-1 to TRBJ2-5; D is possibly TRBD1 (5 bases). This CDR3 contains 11 residues. Germline loops: CDR1 SQVTM, CDR2 ANQGSEA. V was cut by 4 bases and J by 11 bases, with 14 bases left in between. The CDR3 is CSVGTTNEQYF. CDR3 bases: TGCAGCGTTGGGACAACCAATGAGCAGTACTTC.